These 11 T cell receptor beta chains originate from one sample sequenced in a study of blood T cell repertoires in COVID-19. Produced via immunoSEQ multiplex PCR; TCRdb's table is partial and in-frame only. The sample lists 300,000 to 400,000 clones, 80% to 90% occurring once. Sequenced input: peripheral blood. These receptors came from a woman aged 55-70 years with COVID-19, enrolled during active disease.

The CDR3, as DNA: TGTGCCAGCAGCTTAGGTGTGAGAGTGAACACTGAAGCTTTCTTT. It codes for CASSLGVRVNTEAFF. This sequence joins TRBV7-9 and TRBJ1-1; D gene ambiguous. V lost 1 base, J lost 0 bases, and 9 bases lay in between. This CDR3 contains 15 residues. The germline V gene encodes CDR1 SEHNR and CDR2 FQNEAQ (reference sequence).

The CDR3 spells CASSPRGQGYETQYF. The CDR3 DNA reads as TGTGCCAGCAGCCCCCGGGGACAGGGTTATGAGACCCAGTACTTC. This sequence joins TRBV9 and TRBJ2-5; 9 bases agree with TRBD1. There are 15 residues in the CDR3. After removal of 4 bases from V and 5 bases from J, the junction contained 9 bases not matched to a gene. CDR1 and CDR2 from the germline V gene are SGDLS and YYNGEE.

A few counts support this clone. The CDR3 here is CASSLGGLAEQYF. The CDR3 nucleotides read TGTGCCAGCAGCTTAGGGGGGCTGGCCGAGCAGTACTTC. The chain has TRBV11-3 and TRBJ2-7; TRBD1 is a possible D gene (6 bases). This CDR3 contains 13 residues. Trimming cost V 1 base and J 6 bases, with 10 bases left between them. Germline V gives CDR1 SGHNT, CDR2 YENEEA.

This chain uses TRBV27 with TRBJ1-6; no reliable D call. CDR3 length equals 18 residues. The germline V and J ends were trimmed by 6 bases and 0 bases, with 18 bases remaining between them. From germline, CDR1 is MNHEY and CDR2 SMNVEV (reference sequence). The CDR3 reads CASSRRVGKSSYNSPLHF. As DNA, the CDR3 is TGTGCCAGCAGCCGGAGGGTGGGAAAGAGCTCCTATAATTCACCCCTCCACTTT.

This chain joins TRBV5-8 and TRBJ1-3; tentatively, D is TRBD1 (6 bases). Germline V lookup: CDR1 SGHTS, CDR2 YDEGEE. The CDR3 spans 17 residues. V dropped 0 bases and J dropped 0 bases, with 13 bases sitting between them. This CDR3 is CASSLDQGQSSGNTIYF. The DNA of the CDR3 is TGTGCCAGCAGCTTGGATCAGGGGCAGAGCTCTGGAAACACCATATATTTT.

The chain employs TRBV5-6 and TRBJ2-5, with TRBD2 as a possible D gene (6 bases). V was pared by 0 bases and J by 2 bases, with 14 bases between. Per germline, CDR1 SGHDT and CDR2 YYEEEE. CDR3 length: 16 residues. The CDR3 region is CASSLGWDFQQETQYF. CDR3 sequence (DNA): TGTGCCAGCAGCTTGGGTTGGGACTTTCAGCAAGAGACCCAGTACTTC.

The chain uses TRBV7-2 and TRBJ2-5; 11 bases are shared with TRBD2. Germline lookup yields CDR1 SGHTA and CDR2 FQGNSA. Germline trimming cut 1 base from V and 0 bases from J; bases unmatched to any gene: 7. The CDR3 is made up of 18 amino acids. In DNA form, the CDR3 reads TGTGCCAGCAGCTTAGGGCCTAGCGGGGGGAGGTACCAAGAGACCCAGTACTTC. It encodes CASSLGPSGGRYQETQYF.

J is TRBJ2-5 and V is TRBV10-3, with D perhaps TRBD1 (6 bases). V lost 0 bases and J 1 base, leaving 21 bases between the germline ends. The germline gives CDR1 ENHRY, CDR2 SYGVKD. The CDR3 runs to 19 residues. The DNA for the CDR3 is TGTGCCATCAGTGAGTCGATGGATCCCCCCCGCAGGGGCCAAGAGACCCAGTACTTC. This encodes CAISESMDPPRRGQETQYF.

This clone was found once. This sequence joins TRBV5-1 and TRBJ1-4, with D hard to call. This CDR3 is built from 14 residues. The germline V gene encodes CDR1 SGHRS and CDR2 YFSETQ. The germline V and J ends were trimmed by 3 bases and 4 bases, with 10 bases remaining between them. CDR3 residues: CASSSGLDNEKLFF. The CDR3 nucleotides read TGCGCCAGCAGCTCAGGACTTGATAATGAAAAACTGTTTTTT. Full variable domain (remainder filled in from reference TRBV5-1 and TRBJ1-4): KAGVTQTPRYLIKTRGQQVTLSCSPISGHRSVSWYQQTPGQGLQFLFEYFSETQRNKGNFPGRFSGRQFSNSRSEMNVSTLELGDSALYLCASSSGLDNEKLFFGSGTQLSVL.

The genes are TRBV18 and TRBJ1-5; TRBD1 matches at 7 bases. The CDR3 spans 13 residues. In germline, CDR1 is KGHSH, CDR2 LQKENI. J gave up 11 bases and V 2 bases, and 6 bases lay outside the gene matches. CDR3 region: CASSPTGQGAQHF. Here the CDR3 DNA reads TGTGCCAGCTCACCAACCGGGCAGGGGGCCCAGCATTTT.

This clone was seen a single time. The chain has TRBV5-3 and TRBJ1-5; TRBD1 might be the D (5 bases). TRBV5-3 carries the ORF label, with uncertain function. This CDR3 has 15 residues. V was pared by 0 bases and J by 7 bases, with 14 bases between. The CDR3 is CARSLDPFGGQPQHF. CDR3 in DNA: TGTGCCAGAAGCTTGGACCCTTTCGGGGGACAGCCCCAGCATTTT.